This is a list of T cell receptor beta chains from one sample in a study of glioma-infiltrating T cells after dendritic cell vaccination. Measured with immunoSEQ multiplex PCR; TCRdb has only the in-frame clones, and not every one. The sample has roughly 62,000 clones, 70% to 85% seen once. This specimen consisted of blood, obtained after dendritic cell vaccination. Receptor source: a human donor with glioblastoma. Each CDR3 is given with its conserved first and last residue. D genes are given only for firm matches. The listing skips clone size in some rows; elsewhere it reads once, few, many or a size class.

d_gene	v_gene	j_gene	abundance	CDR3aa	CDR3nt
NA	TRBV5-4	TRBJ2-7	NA	CASSLDGRIYEQYF	TGTGCCAGCAGCTTGGATGGCAGGATATACGAGCAGTACTTC
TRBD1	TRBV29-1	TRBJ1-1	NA	CSVLTGVYTEAFF	TGCAGCGTTCTGACAGGGGTTTACACTGAAGCTTTCTTT
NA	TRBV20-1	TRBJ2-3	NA	CSARDRRTQYF	TGCAGTGCTAGGGACAGACGAACGCAGTATTTT
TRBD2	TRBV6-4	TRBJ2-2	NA	CASSSGVNTGELFF	TGTGCCAGCAGTAGCGGGGTGAACACCGGGGAGCTGTTTTTT
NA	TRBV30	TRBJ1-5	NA	CAWSQTLGPQHF	TGTGCCTGGAGCCAGACCCTAGGTCCCCAGCATTTT
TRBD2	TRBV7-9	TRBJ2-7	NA	CASSPWPSGDSSYEQYF	TGTGCCAGCAGCCCATGGCCTAGCGGGGACAGCTCCTACGAGCAGTACTTC
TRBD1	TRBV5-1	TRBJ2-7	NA	CASRSRTGETSYEQYF	TGCGCCAGCAGATCACGGACAGGAGAAACTTCCTACGAGCAGTACTTC
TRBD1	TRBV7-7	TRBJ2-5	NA	CASSRRTGGAGETQYF	TGTGCTAGCAGCAGGCGGACAGGGGGAGCAGGAGAGACCCAGTACTTC
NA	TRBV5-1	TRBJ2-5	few	CASSLSETQYF	TGCGCCAGCAGCTTGTCGGAGACCCAGTACTTC
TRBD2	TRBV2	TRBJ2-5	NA	CASSASSGGAGWQTQYF	TGTGCCAGCAGTGCATCTAGCGGGGGGGCCGGATGGCAGACCCAGTACTTC
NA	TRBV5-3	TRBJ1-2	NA	CARSPGQKNYGYTF	TGTGCCAGAAGCCCGGGACAAAAAAACTATGGCTACACCTTC
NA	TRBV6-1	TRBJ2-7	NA	CASRKGMSSYEQYF	TGTGCCAGCAGAAAGGGGATGAGCTCCTACGAGCAGTACTTC
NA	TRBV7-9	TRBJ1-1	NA	CASSPLAGLNEAFF	TGTGCCAGCAGCCCCCTTGCAGGGCTCAATGAAGCTTTCTTT
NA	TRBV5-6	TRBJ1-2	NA	CASSFRDMGDYGYTF	TGTGCCAGCAGCTTCCGGGACATGGGAGACTATGGCTACACCTTC
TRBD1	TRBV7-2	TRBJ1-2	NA	CASSADRGSF	TGTGCCAGCAGCGCCGACAGGGGCTCGTTC
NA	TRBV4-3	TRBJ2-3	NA	CASSAGRTDTQYF	TGCGCCAGCAGCGCAGGGAGGACAGATACGCAGTATTTT
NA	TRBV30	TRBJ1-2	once	CAWKEARVYGYTF	TGTGCCTGGAAGGAGGCCCGCGTCTATGGCTACACCTTC
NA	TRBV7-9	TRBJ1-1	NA	CASSLVSVSTEAFF	TGTGCCAGCAGCTTAGTTTCGGTGTCCACTGAAGCTTTCTTT
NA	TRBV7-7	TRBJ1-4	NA	CASSSDEKLFF	TGTGCTAGCAGCTCGGATGAAAAACTGTTTTTT
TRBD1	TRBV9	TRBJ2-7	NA	CASSVAQGATLTEQYF	TGTGCCAGCAGCGTAGCCCAGGGGGCGACCCTTACCGAGCAGTACTTC
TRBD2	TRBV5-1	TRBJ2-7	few	CASSLASGADLYEQYF	TGCGCCAGCAGCTTGGCTAGCGGGGCTGATCTGTACGAGCAGTACTTC
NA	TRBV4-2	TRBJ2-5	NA	CASSLGGGGPETQYF	TGTGCCAGCAGCCTGGGTGGGGGGGGGCCAGAGACCCAGTACTTC
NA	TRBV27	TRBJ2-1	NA	CASSLSSHEQFF	TGTGCCAGCAGTTTATCGAGCCATGAGCAGTTCTTC
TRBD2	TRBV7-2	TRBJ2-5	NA	CASSSGLAGGGETQYF	TGTGCCAGCAGCTCCGGTTTAGCGGGGGGCGGGGAGACCCAGTACTTC
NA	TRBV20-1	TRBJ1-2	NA	CSARGAYGYTF	TGCAGTGCTCGGGGGGCCTATGGCTACACCTTC
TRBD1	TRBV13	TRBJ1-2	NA	CASSQPGQSYGYTF	TGTGCCAGCAGCCAACCGGGACAGTCATATGGCTACACCTTC